This T cell receptor beta chain is drawn from a study of T cells in Graves' hyperthyroidism and ophthalmopathy. Template material for amplifying TCR beta CDR3 regions consisted of RNA transcripts. First-round RT-PCR with HTBI primers amplified the TCR CDR3 region. TCRdb recomputed calls from the multiplex PCR reads with MiXCR, one row per CDR3 protein. The profile shows 640,000 or so distinct CDR3 sequences, over 12% of them singletons. The clonotype was recovered from a young woman with Graves' ophthalmopathy. Source material: blood.

This chain's CDR3 is CAWKPSGSHAVQFF. The CDR3, as DNA: TGTGCCTGGAAACCTAGCGGCAGCCACGCCGTACAGTTCTTC. This chain joins TRBV30 and TRBJ2-1; 7 nucleotides agree with TRBD2. CDR1 is GTSNPN, CDR2 SVGIG, per germline (reference sequence). J gave up 13 bases and V 4 bases, and 16 bases lay outside the gene matches. CDR3 length: 14 amino acids.